These 22 T cell receptor beta chains were all obtained from the same sample, sequenced in a study of CD8 T cells in ankylosing spondylitis. Antigens of these TCRs are unknown. One entry per CDR3 protein results from TCRdb running MiXCR on the 5' RACE reads. The table includes 500,000 to 650,000 distinct CDR3 sequences, less than 6% detected once. Study-wide results and limits: For ankylosing spondylitis blood, a TCR beta motif of seven to nine highly homologous variants appeared characteristic.

Sequenced: blood, either unsorted or a sorted T cell fraction (not recorded which). Receptors originate from a male donor with ankylosing spondylitis.

This clonotype has a count of ten or more. The V call is TRBV5-1, the J call TRBJ1-3; D is unclear. The germline CDR1 and CDR2 sequences are SGHRS and YFSETQ. V dropped 1 base and J dropped 0 bases, with 8 bases sitting between them. This CDR3 has 15 amino acids. The CDR3 region is CASSLPDDSGNTIYF. As DNA, the CDR3 is TGCGCCAGCAGCTTGCCGGACGACTCTGGAAACACCATATATTTT.

This clonotype has a count of ten or more. V is TRBV20-1 and J is TRBJ2-7; the D is unclear. Germline V gene data show CDR1 as DFQATT and CDR2 as SNEGSKA (reference sequence). Trimming shortened V by 7 bases and J by 2 bases, and 12 bases separated the two germline ends. This CDR3 has 12 residues. The CDR3 here is CSESYGPYEQYF. The CDR3 region has the DNA TGCAGTGAGTCGTACGGCCCCTACGAGCAGTACTTC.

Ten or more counts support this clonotype. V is TRBV12-3 or TRBV12-4 and J is TRBJ1-2, with D maybe TRBD1 (5 bases). Trimming pared 4 bases from V and 3 bases from J, leaving 12 bases between. The CDR3 is 14 residues long. The CDR3: CASSSPGTYYGYTF. The CDR3 region has the DNA TGTGCCAGCAGTTCACCCGGGACGTACTATGGCTACACCTTC.

V is TRBV7-2 and J is TRBJ2-5, with D possibly TRBD2 on 6 matching bases. Germline V gene lookup returns CDR1 SGHTA and CDR2 FQGNSA. CDR3 size: 14 residues. Between the trimmed V and J ends, which lost 4 bases and 5 bases, there was a span of 14 bases. Written as DNA, the CDR3 is TGTGCCAGCAGCTCCGATTTCGGGAGTGAGACCCAGTACTTC. Its translation is CASSSDFGSETQYF.

This clonotype was picked up a small number of times. CDR3 sequence (DNA): TGTGCCAGCAGAAGACTAGCGGGAGTTGCCAATGAGCAGTTCTTC. This gives the protein CASRRLAGVANEQFF. The rearrangement links TRBV27 to TRBJ2-1, with 12 bases matching TRBD2. Germline trimming cut 6 bases from V and 6 bases from J; bases unmatched to any gene: 6. The CDR3 sequence is 15 residues long. Germline V gene lookup returns CDR1 MNHEY and CDR2 SMNVEV (reference sequence).

This clonotype was found many times. The chain links TRBV6-1 to TRBJ1-1; D may be TRBD1 (5 bases). V lost 6 bases to trimming and J lost 0 bases, with 11 bases between them. CDR1 and CDR2 from the germline V gene are MNHNS and SASEGT. The CDR3 length is 14 residues. DNA of the CDR3: TGTGCCAGCAGGCGGACAATCATGAACACTGAAGCTTTCTTT. This gives the protein CASRRTIMNTEAFF.

In its sample, this clonotype was seen many times. The chain has TRBV11-2 and TRBJ2-1, with 9 positions matching TRBD2. The CDR3 extends over 16 amino acids. CDR1 is SGHAT, CDR2 FQNNGV, per germline. J gave up 0 bases and V 3 bases, and 3 bases lay outside the gene matches. This CDR3 reads CASSLRLAASYNEQFF. In DNA, the CDR3 is TGTGCCAGCAGCTTGCGACTAGCGGCCTCCTACAATGAGCAGTTCTTC.

This clonotype was recorded many times. The V call is TRBV20-1, the J call TRBJ2-1, with D unclear. This CDR3 has 14 amino acids. The V end was cut by 3 bases, the J end by 1 base, with 10 bases between. Germline V gene data show CDR1 as DFQATT and CDR2 as SNEGSKA (reference sequence). The CDR3 DNA reads as TGCAGTGCTAGGGTGGGATGGTCCTACAATGAGCAGTTCTTC. Protein sequence: CSARVGWSYNEQFF.

This clonotype was recorded at least ten times. V usage is TRBV5-1 and J usage is TRBJ2-1; D gene uncertain. CDR3 size: 15 residues. Germline CDR1 reads SGHRS; CDR2 reads YFSETQ. V lost 0 bases and J lost 3, with 10 bases in between. CDR3: CASSLVGMDYNEQFF. Here the CDR3 DNA reads TGCGCCAGCAGCTTGGTGGGAATGGACTACAATGAGCAGTTCTTC.

At least ten counts were recorded for this clonotype. V is TRBV5-1 and J is TRBJ2-5; D call uncertain. Trimming shortened V by 0 bases and J by 0 bases, and 6 bases separated the two germline ends. The CDR3 has 14 residues. Germline lookup yields CDR1 SGHRS and CDR2 YFSETQ. Here the CDR3 DNA reads TGCGCCAGCAGCTTGGCCCAGAACCAAGAGACCCAGTACTTC. Translation: CASSLAQNQETQYF.

The table lists this clonotype with many counts. V and J are TRBV20-1 and TRBJ2-1; a weak D match, TRBD1 (6 bases). The V end lost 1 base, the J end lost 6 bases, and 13 bases lay between the germline ends. Germline lookup yields CDR1 DFQATT and CDR2 SNEGSKA (reference sequence). The CDR3 is 14 amino acids. The CDR3 loop is CSARVQGVGNEQFF. The CDR3 region has the DNA TGCAGTGCTAGAGTACAGGGTGTGGGCAATGAGCAGTTCTTC.

About this clonotype: Possible read error: a much larger clone is one base away. The chain uses TRBV20-1 and TRBJ2-3, with a possible D match to TRBD2 (5 bases). There are 14 residues in the CDR3. The germline V gene has CDR1 DFQATT and CDR2 SNEGSKA (reference sequence). The CDR3 DNA reads TGCAGTGCTGGGGAGCGTAGAGGTGGAGATACGCAGAATTTT. Translation gives CSAGERRGGDTQNF.

This clonotype was detected many times. This rearrangement joins TRBV5-1 to TRBJ2-5, with D unresolved. V lost 0 bases and J lost 2, with 8 bases in between. The CDR3 loop spans 14 amino acids. Germline values: CDR1 SGHRS, CDR2 YFSETQ. The CDR3 region is CASSLAPHQETQYF. In DNA, the CDR3 is TGCGCCAGCAGCTTGGCCCCACATCAAGAGACCCAGTACTTC.

There are a few counts of this clonotype. The J gene is TRBJ2-3, the V gene TRBV18; TRBD1 matches at 12 bases. The junction had 5 bases not matched to a gene; V was cut back by 3 bases and J by 4 bases. The CDR3 is made up of 16 amino acids. Per the germline V gene, CDR1 is KGHSH and CDR2 is LQKENI. The CDR3 is CASSPLGQGASDTQYF. Written as DNA, the CDR3 is TGTGCCAGCTCACCCCTGGGACAGGGGGCGTCAGATACGCAGTATTTT.

This clonotype was picked up many times. This chain links TRBV27 with TRBJ1-1; D is ambiguous. In germline, CDR1 is MNHEY, CDR2 SMNVEV (reference sequence). The CDR3 covers 14 residues. The V end lost 0 bases, the J end lost 4 bases, and 9 bases lay between the germline ends. This CDR3 reads CASSLSRMGTEAFF. The CDR3, as DNA: TGTGCCAGCAGTTTATCTCGGATGGGCACTGAAGCTTTCTTT.

This clonotype was counted at least ten times. The V and J genes are TRBV4-3 and TRBJ2-7, with D tentatively TRBD1 (6 bases). CDR3 size: 14 residues. V lost 4 bases, J lost 6 bases, and 16 bases lay in between. The V gene's germline CDR1 is LGHNA and CDR2 YSLEER. The CDR3 reads CASSPYLVRGEQYF. As DNA, the CDR3 is TGCGCCAGCAGCCCCTATCTCGTCAGGGGCGAGCAGTACTTC.

This clonotype was seen at least ten times. V gene TRBV10-2 combines with J gene TRBJ2-3, with D tentatively TRBD2 (5 bases). V was trimmed by 5 bases and J by 1 base, leaving 7 bases between them. The CDR3 runs to 13 residues. Germline values: CDR1 WSHSY, CDR2 SAAADI. Written as DNA, the CDR3 is TGCGCCAGCAGTAGCGGTCGCACAGATACGCAGTATTTT. Its protein product is CASSSGRTDTQYF.

This clonotype was counted ten times or more. The CDR3 sequence is CASSLNQGRQETQYF. The CDR3 DNA is TGTGCCAGCAGCTTGAATCAGGGGAGGCAAGAGACCCAGTACTTC. The gene calls are TRBV5-6 and TRBJ2-5; TRBD1 or TRBD2 may be the D gene (6 bases each). The germline V and J ends were trimmed by 1 base and 2 bases, with 12 bases remaining between them. The germline V gene encodes CDR1 SGHDT and CDR2 YYEEEE. The CDR3 contains 15 residues. The full variable domain, completed using reference TRBV5-6 and TRBJ2-5, is DAGVTQSPTHLIKTRGQQVTLRCSPKSGHDTVSWYQQALGQGPQFIFQYYEEEERQRGNFPDRFSGHQFPNYSSELNVNALLLGDSALYLCASSLNQGRQETQYFGPGTRLLVL.

This clonotype was detected ten times or more. This chain links TRBV6-1 with TRBJ2-7; TRBD2 matches 11 bases. This CDR3 is 14 amino acids long. V shed 5 bases and J 7 bases; nucleotides not matched to a gene: 7. Per the germline V gene, CDR1 is MNHNS and CDR2 is SASEGT. CDR3: CASSNLAGGGEQYF. For the CDR3, the DNA is TGTGCCAGCAGTAATCTAGCGGGAGGTGGTGAGCAGTACTTC.

This clonotype was seen repeatedly, ten times or more. The rearrangement links TRBV4-1 to TRBJ1-1; D not certain. The germline V gene encodes CDR1 MGHRA and CDR2 YSYEKL. The ends were cut back, 4 bases at V and 1 base at J, with 13 bases in the middle. This CDR3 contains 15 residues. The CDR3 is CASSPSVGRNTEAFF. Here the CDR3 DNA reads TGCGCCAGCAGCCCGAGCGTAGGGCGGAACACTGAAGCTTTCTTT.

This clonotype appeared many times. This sequence joins TRBV10-3 and TRBJ2-1; the match to TRBD2 covers 9 bases. V shed 4 bases and J 4 bases; nucleotides not matched to a gene: 2. Germline V CDR1 and CDR2: ENHRY, SYGVKD. The CDR3 loop spans 14 amino acids. This CDR3 is CAISVTSGYNEQFF. The CDR3 coding sequence is TGTGCCATCAGTGTGACTAGCGGATACAATGAGCAGTTCTTC.

There are many counts of this clonotype. The chain carries TRBV20-1 and TRBJ2-5; no definite D call. Germline values: CDR1 DFQATT, CDR2 SNEGSKA (reference sequence). The CDR3 runs to 13 residues. V shed 3 bases and J shed 2 bases, with 10 bases lying between them. CDR3: CSARFSRQETQYF. CDR3 nucleotide sequence: TGCAGTGCTAGGTTCAGTCGGCAAGAGACCCAGTACTTC.